This TCR beta chain came from a study of blood T cells in healthy people across ages. The use of a sample-barcoded 5' primer and a J-beta primer mix characterized a second PCR of roughly 6 to 11 cycles. Template switching added a 12-random-nucleotide identifier to every cDNA molecule. MiXCR was run by TCRdb on the 5' RACE reads, yielding one entry per CDR3 protein. This sample has some 1.5 million distinct CDR3 sequences, with about 45% found just once. This CDR3 is 14 amino acids long. Germline CDR1 reads SQVTM; CDR2 reads ANQGSEA. J gave up 0 bases and V 6 bases, and 5 bases lay outside the gene matches. This clonotype has more than one count but fewer than ten. The target antigen is unknown. Points from the study as a whole: Greater diversity and more naive CD4+ cells were seen in long-lived donors than in aged donors. Those diversity estimates obtained from one million T cells were thought to be underestimates.

The receptor was isolated from a woman aged 18-29 years in good health. Sequencing input: blood. V is TRBV29-1 and J is TRBJ2-1, with 7 bases lining up with TRBD1. CDR3 bases: TGCAGCGTAAAAGGGGGCCTCTCCTACAATGAGCAGTTCTTC. This encodes CSVKGGLSYNEQFF.